The clone carrying this T cell receptor beta chain occurred once. What it recognizes is unknown. The data are from a study of shared clonotypes between healthy human individuals. General observations from the study: Larger richness was generally estimated for naive than memory subsets. All-four-donor shared clonotypes had higher generation probabilities than non-shared clonotypes did.

TCRdb's table, derived via immunoSEQ multiplex PCR, lists solely in-frame clones and lacks some. Among fewer than 1.6 million clones listed, roughly 98.5% were seen once. This TCR derives from a man aged 25 to 40 in good health. Sequencing was performed on naive CD4+ T cells sorted from blood. Subset indicated: CD45RA+ positively selected.

The CDR3 region is CASSVGGSDEQYF. DNA for the CDR3: TGTGCCAGCAGCGTAGGCGGGAGCGACGAGCAGTACTTC. The chain combines TRBV9 with TRBJ2-7, with 7 bases matching TRBD2. Trimming removed 0 bases from V and 5 bases from J; junction bases left unmatched: 2. Germline CDR1 is SGDLS and CDR2 is YYNGEE. CDR3 length: 13 residues.